Below are 32 T cell receptor beta chains sequenced from a single sample in a study of cytomegalovirus exposure and HLA in healthy donors (dated by TCRdb to about 2017). The protocol used for the library was the immunoSEQ multiplex PCR assay. For the multiplex PCR, a mixture combining 60 forward primers for TCR Vbeta segments and 13 reverse primers for TCR Jbeta segments was used. The clones in this table, taken by TCRdb from immuneACCESS, are in-frame only. Not every clone is retained; where verified, under half of the shortfall comes from an unresolved V gene, and the cause of the rest is unknown. This sample lists around 150,000 clones; over 60% were detected once. The ten top clones hold approximately 2.9% of the sample. The sequencing input was PBMCs. Receptors originate from a woman aged 25 to 45 in good health and CMV-seropositive.

The chain is built from TRBV4-2 and TRBJ2-2; 10 nucleotides match TRBD2. Unmatched junction bases numbered 12, after V lost 1 base and J lost 4 bases. CDR1 is LGHNA, CDR2 YNFKEQ, per germline. The CDR3 extends over 19 amino acids. CDR3 nucleotides: TGTGCCAGCAGCCAAGTCGGACGAGCGGGGGGGCGTACCACCGGGGAGCTGTTTTTT. Its translation is CASSQVGRAGGRTTGELFF.

Concerning this clone: Other DNA sequences in this specimen translate into the identical CDR3. The rearrangement uses TRBV29-1 and TRBJ1-1, with 8 nucleotides matching TRBD1. J gave up 5 bases and V 6 bases, and 2 bases lay outside the gene matches. The CDR3 loop spans 11 amino acids. CDR1 is SQVTM, CDR2 ANQGSEA, per germline. The CDR3 DNA is TGCAGCGTAGACAGGGGTACTGAAGCTTTCTTT. This translates into CSVDRGTEAFF. The full variable domain, completed using reference TRBV29-1 and TRBJ1-1, is SAVISQKPSRDICQRGTSLTIQCQVDSQVTMMFWYRQQPGQSLTLIATANQGSEATYESGFVIDKFPISRPNLTFSTLTVSNMSPEDSSIYLCSVDRGTEAFFGQGTRLTVV.

The chain carries TRBV6-1 and TRBJ1-6, with 8 bases matching TRBD1. CDR3 length: 15 amino acids. CDR1 MNHNS and CDR2 SASEGT come from the germline V gene. With 2 bases clipped from V and 10 bases from J, the junction kept 7 bases outside the gene matches. CDR3 residues: CASSESAGGRSPLHF. The CDR3 coding sequence is TGTGCCAGCAGTGAATCTGCAGGGGGCCGCTCACCCCTCCACTTT.

V and J are TRBV19 and TRBJ1-3; 7 positions agree with TRBD1. This CDR3 has 14 amino acids. Germline assignment: CDR1 LNHDA and CDR2 SQIVND (reference sequence). V shed 6 bases, J shed 4 bases, and the junction held 6 bases outside the gene matches. Here the CDR3 reads CASSDRAAGNTIYF. CDR3 nucleotide sequence: TGTGCCAGTAGCGACAGGGCCGCCGGAAACACCATATATTTT.

This chain links TRBV27 with TRBJ1-6; a weak D match, TRBD1 (5 bases). CDR3 size: 15 residues. Germline CDR1 and CDR2: MNHEY and SMNVEV (reference sequence). V dropped 2 bases and J dropped 6 bases, with 11 bases sitting between them. DNA of the CDR3: TGTGCCAGCAGTTTACGTCGGCAGGGTAATTCACCCCTCCACTTT. Translating it yields CASSLRRQGNSPLHF.

The chain links TRBV2 to TRBJ1-2; TRBD1 matches at 8 bases. Germline CDR1 and CDR2: SNHLY and FYNNEI. V lost 6 bases and J lost 8; bases outside the gene matches: 11. The CDR3 consists of 14 residues. The CDR3 here is CASRPTGAYEGYTF. As DNA, the CDR3 is TGTGCCAGCAGGCCGACAGGGGCGTATGAAGGCTACACCTTC.

This clone was seen more than once but under ten times. The chain carries TRBV18 and TRBJ2-5; 7 bases fit TRBD1. Germline assignment: CDR1 KGHSH and CDR2 LQKENI. With 3 bases clipped from V and 3 bases from J, the junction kept 10 bases outside the gene matches. The CDR3 spans 16 residues. CDR3 amino acids: CASSPPQGTPKETQYF. As DNA, the CDR3 is TGTGCCAGCTCACCCCCACAGGGGACCCCTAAAGAGACCCAGTACTTC.

This CDR3 reads CASSCGTEDNQPQHF. CDR3 nucleotide sequence: TGTGCCAGCAGTTGCGGGACGGAGGACAATCAGCCCCAGCATTTT. The rearrangement uses TRBV27 and TRBJ1-5; tentative D call: TRBD1 (5 bases). Germline V gene sequence: CDR1 MNHEY, CDR2 SMNVEV (reference sequence). V lost 4 bases to trimming and J lost 3 bases, with 13 bases between them. The CDR3 contains 15 residues.

This clone occurred a few times. This CDR3 reads CASSAGLPAGADYNEQFF. The CDR3 DNA follows: TGTGCCAGCAGTGCAGGTTTACCAGCGGGGGCCGATTACAATGAGCAGTTCTTC. The V call is TRBV2, the J call TRBJ2-1, with 8 nucleotides matching TRBD2. Per the germline V gene, CDR1 is SNHLY and CDR2 is FYNNEI. V dropped 4 bases and J dropped 4; count of bases not matched to a gene: 15. The CDR3 is 18 amino acids. The whole variable domain, filled in from reference TRBV2 and TRBJ2-1, reads EPEVTQTPSHQVTQMGQEVILRCVPISNHLYFYWYRQILGQKVEFLVSFYNNEISEKSEIFDDQFSVERPDGSNFTLKIRSTKLEDSAMYFCASSAGLPAGADYNEQFFGPGTRLTVL.

This chain uses TRBV7-2 with TRBJ1-5; TRBD1 matches at 10 bases. CDR3 size: 16 residues. CDR1 SGHTA and CDR2 FQGNSA come from the germline V gene. J gave up 8 bases and V 2 bases, and 9 bases lay outside the gene matches. The CDR3: CASSLQTGTGVEPQHF. DNA of the CDR3: TGTGCCAGCAGCTTACAGACCGGGACAGGGGTCGAGCCCCAGCATTTT.

The CDR3 is CASSFPSGTNTGELFF. The CDR3 DNA follows: TGTGCCAGCAGCTTCCCCTCAGGGACTAACACCGGGGAGCTGTTTTTT. The chain has TRBV5-8 and TRBJ2-2; tentative D call: TRBD2 (6 bases). The CDR3 spans 16 residues. V dropped 2 bases and J dropped 2 bases, with 13 bases sitting between them. In germline, CDR1 is SGHTS, CDR2 YDEGEE.

This chain joins TRBV2 and TRBJ2-2, with D possibly matching TRBD1 (5 bases). With 2 bases removed from V and 4 bases from J, the gap between germline ends came to 14 bases. The CDR3 length is 16 residues. Looked up from germline, CDR1 is SNHLY and CDR2 is FYNNEI. CDR3 in amino acids: CASSERWGYPTGELFF. Here the CDR3 DNA reads TGTGCCAGCAGTGAAAGGTGGGGCTACCCCACCGGGGAGCTGTTTTTT. Together with reference TRBV2 and TRBJ2-2, the CDR3 gives the full variable domain: EPEVTQTPSHQVTQMGQEVILRCVPISNHLYFYWYRQILGQKVEFLVSFYNNEISEKSEIFDDQFSVERPDGSNFTLKIRSTKLEDSAMYFCASSERWGYPTGELFFGEGSRLTVL.

The V gene is TRBV7-9, the J gene TRBJ1-6; 9 nucleotides line up with TRBD1. The CDR3 is 14 amino acids. The germline V gene encodes CDR1 SEHNR and CDR2 FQNEAQ (reference sequence). Trimming cost V 2 bases and J 9 bases; bases outside gene matches: 2. CDR3 bases: TGTGCCAGCAGCTTACTGGACAGGGGTTCACCCCTCCACTTT. Amino acids: CASSLLDRGSPLHF.

This chain joins TRBV7-9 and TRBJ1-1; 9 bases match TRBD1. Trimming at V came to 4 bases and at J to 6 bases, leaving 12 bases not matched to a gene. CDR3 length equals 16 residues. CDR1 SEHNR and CDR2 FQNEAQ come from the germline V gene (reference sequence). The CDR3 protein is CASSSYTGTGRAEAFF. DNA of the CDR3: TGTGCCAGCAGCTCATATACCGGGACAGGGAGGGCTGAAGCTTTCTTT.

The chain combines TRBV2 with TRBJ1-2, with 10 nucleotides matching TRBD1. The CDR3 consists of 13 residues. Looked up from germline, CDR1 is SNHLY and CDR2 is FYNNEI. After removal of 6 bases from V and 6 bases from J, the junction contained 4 bases not matched to a gene. The CDR3 loop reads CASRGTGVDGYTF. The CDR3 nucleotides are TGTGCCAGCAGAGGGACAGGGGTGGATGGCTACACCTTC. The complete variable domain, with remaining parts taken from reference TRBV2 and TRBJ1-2, reads EPEVTQTPSHQVTQMGQEVILRCVPISNHLYFYWYRQILGQKVEFLVSFYNNEISEKSEIFDDQFSVERPDGSNFTLKIRSTKLEDSAMYFCASRGTGVDGYTFGSGTRLTVV.

The genes are TRBV6-1 and TRBJ1-2; D is perhaps TRBD1 (6 bases). Germline lookup yields CDR1 MNHNS and CDR2 SASEGT. This CDR3 comprises 15 residues. The ends were cut back, 1 base at V and 2 bases at J, with 11 bases in the middle. The CDR3 here is CASSEVDRTNYGYTF. DNA of the CDR3: TGTGCCAGCAGTGAAGTTGACAGGACCAACTATGGCTACACCTTC.

This clone appeared a few times. The chain joins TRBV7-9 to TRBJ1-2; 7 bases are a match to TRBD1. Germline V gene lookup returns CDR1 SEHNR and CDR2 FQNEAQ (reference sequence). The CDR3 length is 13 residues. The CDR3 nucleotides read TGTGCAACCGGCGACAGGGTATCCTATGGCTACACCTTC. Translating gives CATGDRVSYGYTF.

The chain employs TRBV5-4 and TRBJ2-2; D call uncertain. Trimming took 4 bases from V and 3 from J, leaving 7 bases between them. Germline V CDR1 and CDR2: SGHNT, YYREEE (reference sequence). This CDR3 contains 13 residues. The CDR3 DNA sequence: TGTGCCAGCAGCCAAACAGACACCGGGGAGCTGTTTTTT. This sequence encodes CASSQTDTGELFF.

This clone has just a few counts. V and J are TRBV18 and TRBJ1-1; TRBD1 might be the D (5 bases). CDR1 is KGHSH, CDR2 LQKENI, per germline. V was clipped by 6 bases and J by 6 bases, with 14 bases between them. The CDR3 consists of 13 residues. The CDR3, as DNA: TGTGCCAGCTCCCCCCCCGGGGGGGCTGAAGCTTTCTTT. It translates to CASSPPGGAEAFF.

The chain couples TRBV7-3 to TRBJ2-6; 9 nucleotides align to TRBD2. CDR1 is SGHTA, CDR2 FQGTGA, per germline. This CDR3 has 16 amino acids. Unmatched junction bases numbered 2, after V lost 5 bases and J lost 0 bases. CDR3 region: CASSRTSVSGANVLTF. As DNA, the CDR3 is TGTGCCAGCAGCCGGACTAGCGTCTCTGGGGCCAACGTCCTGACTTTC.

This clone was observed a handful of times. The chain uses TRBV6-5 and TRBJ2-2; unclear D gene. There are 15 residues in the CDR3. V gave up 2 bases and J gave up 0 bases, with 7 bases separating them. From germline, CDR1 is MNHEY and CDR2 SVGAGI. The CDR3 DNA sequence: TGTGCCAGCAGTTACCAACCTACGAACACCGGGGAGCTGTTTTTT. Protein: CASSYQPTNTGELFF.

The V gene is TRBV7-3, the J gene TRBJ2-7; possibly TRBD1 for D (6 bases). This CDR3 has 14 amino acids. The V gene lost 5 bases and the J gene lost 5 bases, with 16 bases spanning the gap. Germline values: CDR1 SGHTA, CDR2 FQGTGA. The DNA of the CDR3 is TGTGCCAGCAGCACAACAGGGTCTATCGACGAGCAGTACTTC. This translates into CASSTTGSIDEQYF.

This clone was picked up a small number of times. The chain recombines TRBV7-9 with TRBJ2-1; the match to TRBD1 covers 8 bases. V lost 5 bases to trimming and J lost 2 bases; unmatched junction nucleotides: 5. Per the germline V gene, CDR1 is SEHNR and CDR2 is FQNEAQ (reference sequence). The CDR3 spans 15 residues. The CDR3, as DNA: TGTGCCAGCAGCGGGCGGGACAGGCCCTACAATGAGCAGTTCTTC. It encodes CASSGRDRPYNEQFF.

The V gene is TRBV5-1, the J gene TRBJ2-7, with 12 bases matching TRBD1. The CDR3 length is 13 residues. V gave up 5 bases and J gave up 6 bases; unmatched junction bases: 3. CDR1 is SGHRS, CDR2 YFSETQ, per germline. CDR3 nucleotide sequence: TGCGCCAGCAGTCGGGACAGGGGGCGCGAGCAGTACTTC. Residues: CASSRDRGREQYF.

The genes are TRBV7-2 and TRBJ2-2; tentative D call: TRBD2 (5 bases). In germline, CDR1 is SGHTA, CDR2 FQGNSA. The CDR3 spans 17 residues. Trimming took off 0 bases at V and 1 base at J, with 12 bases between the two ends. CDR3 sequence reads: CASSLAERTLNTGELFF. The CDR3, as DNA: TGTGCCAGCAGCTTAGCGGAGCGGACTTTGAACACCGGGGAGCTGTTTTTT.

The chain recombines TRBV18 with TRBJ1-4; TRBD1 might be the D (6 bases). Germline assignment: CDR1 KGHSH and CDR2 LQKENI. Trimming took 3 bases from V and 8 from J, leaving 13 bases between them. The CDR3 is made up of 14 amino acids. CDR3 DNA: TGTGCCAGCTCACCGCGACAGGCGAGCGAAAAACTGTTTTTT. Encoded protein: CASSPRQASEKLFF. The variable domain in full, with the rest retrieved from reference TRBV18 and TRBJ1-4, is NAGVMQNPRHLVRRRGQEARLRCSPMKGHSHVYWYRQLPEEGLKFMVYLQKENIIDESGMPKERFSAEFPKEGPSILRIQQVVRGDSAAYFCASSPRQASEKLFFGSGTQLSVL.

This clone appeared a single time. The V and J genes are TRBV6-5 and TRBJ2-5; D may be TRBD1 (8 bases). Germline CDR1 is MNHEY and CDR2 is SVGAGI. V lost 0 bases and J 5 bases, leaving 13 bases between the germline ends. CDR3 size: 15 residues. The CDR3 DNA is TGTGCCAGCAGTTACTCGACACAGGGGGGGGAGACCCAGTACTTC. Residues: CASSYSTQGGETQYF.

The J gene is TRBJ2-6, the V gene TRBV28, with a possible D match to TRBD2 (5 bases). The germline V gene encodes CDR1 MDHEN and CDR2 SYDVKM. This CDR3 is built from 14 residues. The V gene lost 11 bases and the J gene lost 4 bases, with 15 bases spanning the gap. The CDR3 DNA is TGTGCCGTCGAGAGGGTTACAGGGGCCAACGTCCTGACTTTC. The encoded protein is CAVERVTGANVLTF. The full variable domain, rest sourced from reference TRBV28 and TRBJ2-6, is DVKVTQSSRYLVKRTGEKVFLECVQDMDHENMFWYRQDPGLGLRLIYFSYDVKMKEKGDIPEGYSVSREKKERFSLILESASTNQTSMYLCAVERVTGANVLTFGAGSRLTVL.

The rearrangement uses TRBV6-1 and TRBJ2-7; the match to TRBD1 covers 8 bases. The CDR3 runs 15 residues. CDR1 is MNHNS, CDR2 SASEGT, per germline. Trimming at V came to 2 bases and at J to 3 bases, leaving 6 bases not matched to a gene. This CDR3 is CASSESGTGSYEQYF. CDR3 DNA sequence: TGTGCCAGCAGTGAATCCGGGACAGGAAGCTACGAGCAGTACTTC.

The chain recombines TRBV10-3 with TRBJ2-2, with 13 bases identical to TRBD2. The CDR3 runs 15 residues. J gave up 7 bases and V 6 bases, and 5 bases lay outside the gene matches. CDR1 is ENHRY, CDR2 SYGVKD, per germline. The CDR3 DNA is TGTGCCATCAGGCGGACTAGCGGGAGCCACGGGGAGCTGTTTTTT. Translated, it gives CAIRRTSGSHGELFF.

This clone came up a few times. The chain's CDR3 is CASSRNSGGGLIGGNTQYF. CDR3 in DNA: TGTGCCAGCAGCCGCAATAGCGGGGGGGGCCTTATAGGGGGGAATACGCAGTATTTT. The V call is TRBV4-2, the J call TRBJ2-3; TRBD2 matches at 11 bases. The CDR3 extends over 19 amino acids. The germline V gene has CDR1 LGHNA and CDR2 YNFKEQ. The V gene end was trimmed by 4 bases and the J gene end by 7 bases; junction bases not matched to a gene: 19.

The chain employs TRBV19 and TRBJ2-3, with 9 positions matching TRBD1. The germline V gene encodes CDR1 LNHDA and CDR2 SQIVND (reference sequence). The junction had 3 bases not matched to a gene; V was cut back by 7 bases and J by 4 bases. There are 13 residues in the CDR3. The CDR3 protein is CASKDRGADTQYF. DNA of the CDR3: TGTGCCAGTAAGGACAGGGGAGCAGATACGCAGTATTTT.